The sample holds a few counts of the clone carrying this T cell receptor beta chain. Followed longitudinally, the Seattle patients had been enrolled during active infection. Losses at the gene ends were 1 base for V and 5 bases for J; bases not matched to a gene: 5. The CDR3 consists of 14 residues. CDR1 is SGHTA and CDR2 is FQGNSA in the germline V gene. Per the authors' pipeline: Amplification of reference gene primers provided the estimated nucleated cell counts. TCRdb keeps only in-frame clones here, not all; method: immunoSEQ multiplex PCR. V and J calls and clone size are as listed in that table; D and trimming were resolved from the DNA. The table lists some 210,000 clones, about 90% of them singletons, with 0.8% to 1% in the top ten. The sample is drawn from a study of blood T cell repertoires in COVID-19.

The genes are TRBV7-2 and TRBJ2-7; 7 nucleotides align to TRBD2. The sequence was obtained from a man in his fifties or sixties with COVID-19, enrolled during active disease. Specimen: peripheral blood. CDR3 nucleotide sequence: TGTGCCAGCAGCTTAGTACTAGCGTCCCACGAGCAGTACTTC. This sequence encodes CASSLVLASHEQYF.